These T cell receptor beta chains were read from a single sample in a study of blood T cell repertoires in COVID-19. The method was immunoSEQ multiplex PCR; TCRdb's version includes in-frame clones alone and lacks a portion of them. The table has a few hundred thousand clones, over 75% seen once. The sequencing input was PBMCs or T cells enriched from blood (not recorded which). The receptors here all came from a young man who had recovered from COVID-19. Each CDR3 is given with its conserved first and last residue. Each record gives: clone size, D gene, V gene, J gene, CDR3 protein, CDR3 DNA. The D gene is left open where the match is weak. Clone size is stated in some rows and not others, as once, few, many or a class when expanded.

-,-,TRBV18,TRBJ1-5,CASSPRYSNQPQHF,TGTGCCAGCTCACCACGTTACAGTAATCAGCCCCAGCATTTT
-,TRBD2,TRBV15,TRBJ2-1,CATSRDKGLAAYNEQFF,TGTGCCACCAGCAGAGATAAAGGACTAGCGGCTTACAATGAGCAGTTCTTC
-,TRBD2,TRBV10-1,TRBJ2-1,CASSERDYSNEQFF,TGCGCCAGCAGTGAGAGGGACTACTCGAATGAGCAGTTCTTC
-,TRBD1,TRBV11-2,TRBJ2-7,CASSLEEAGGYYEQYF,TGTGCCAGCAGCTTAGAGGAGGCAGGGGGCTACTACGAGCAGTACTTC
-,TRBD2,TRBV9,TRBJ2-1,CASSSGTISYNEQFF,TGTGCCAGCAGCTCCGGGACTATCTCCTACAATGAGCAGTTCTTC
many,-,TRBV7-9,TRBJ2-2,CASKWFEAGELFF,TGTGCCAGCAAGTGGTTTGAGGCCGGGGAGCTGTTTTTT
-,-,TRBV28,TRBJ1-5,CASSPLTKPQHF,TGTGCCAGCAGTCCGCTGACTAAGCCCCAGCATTTT
few,-,TRBV28,TRBJ2-7,CASSLIQGNYEQYF,TGTGCCAGCAGTTTAATCCAGGGGAACTACGAGCAGTACTTC
-,-,TRBV5-1,TRBJ2-1,CASSLVASTYNEQFF,TGCGCCAGCAGCTTAGTAGCTAGTACCTACAATGAGCAGTTCTTC
once,-,TRBV4-1,TRBJ2-7,CASSQDPASASYEQYF,TGCGCCAGCAGCCAAGATCCGGCTAGCGCTTCCTACGAGCAGTACTTC
-,TRBD1,TRBV11-3,TRBJ2-7,CASSLRDSNIYEQYF,TGTGCCAGCAGCTTAAGGGACAGTAACATCTACGAGCAGTACTTC
-,TRBD2,TRBV9,TRBJ2-1,CASSVGAGGVGNEQFF,TGTGCCAGCAGCGTAGGAGCGGGGGGGGTCGGCAATGAGCAGTTCTTC
-,-,TRBV30,TRBJ1-6,CAWSVYSAGRNRDSPLHF,TGTGCCTGGAGTGTTTATTCGGCAGGGAGGAATCGGGATTCACCCCTCCACTTT
-,-,TRBV5-1,TRBJ2-1,CATLREPGDNEQFF,TGCGCCACCCTTAGAGAACCTGGTGACAATGAGCAGTTCTTC
-,TRBD2,TRBV4-3,TRBJ2-1,CASSGLAGGRSSYNEQFF,TGCGCCAGCAGCGGACTAGCGGGAGGGCGGTCGTCCTACAATGAGCAGTTCTTC
once,-,TRBV6-1,TRBJ1-3,CASSEASGSGNTIYF,TGTGCCAGCAGTGAAGCGAGCGGGTCAGGAAACACCATATATTTT
-,-,TRBV7-3,TRBJ2-5,CASSFGGAGSETQYF,TGTGCCAGCAGCTTTGGGGGGGCCGGATCGGAGACCCAGTACTTC
-,-,TRBV5-5,TRBJ1-2,CASSLGPYGYTF,TGTGCCAGCAGCTTGGGTCCTTATGGCTACACCTTC
-,-,TRBV24-1,TRBJ1-2,CATSDGAGAGYTF,TGTGCCACCAGTGATGGGGCAGGGGCTGGCTACACCTTC
-,-,TRBV28,TRBJ2-7,CASSDRYYEQYF,TGTGCCAGCAGTGACAGGTACTACGAGCAGTACTTC
-,-,TRBV2,TRBJ1-4,CASSEQGSQEKLFF,TGTGCCAGCAGTGAACAGGGGAGTCAAGAAAAACTGTTTTTT